These T cell receptor beta chains were read from a single sample in a study of graft-versus-host responses after intestinal transplantation. This table comes from immunoSEQ multiplex PCR, and its TCRdb copy is limited to in-frame clones, with some not included. In the table there are about 1,000 clones, 84% of which are singletons. This specimen consisted of ileum tissue, obtained roughly 110 days after intestinal transplant. The receptors derive from a human patient who received an intestinal transplant, so some T cells may come from the graft donor. Each CDR3 is given with its conserved first and last residue. Each record gives: clone size, J gene, V gene, D gene, CDR3 DNA, CDR3 protein. A D gene is named only where the DNA matches it firmly. Not all rows give a size; the values are once, few, many and, for expanded clones, a class.

abundance: once; j_gene: TRBJ2-2; v_gene: TRBV23-1; d_gene: NA; CDR3nt: TGCGCCAGCAGTGGACAGTATAACACCGGGGAGCTGTTTTTT; CDR3aa: CASSGQYNTGELFF
abundance: NA; j_gene: TRBJ1-6; v_gene: TRBV23-1; d_gene: NA; CDR3nt: TGCGCCAGCAGTCAATCGGTCGGAGGGGACGTCCTAATCACCTATAATTCACCCCTCCACTTT; CDR3aa: CASSQSVGGDVLITYNSPLHF
abundance: NA; j_gene: TRBJ1-2; v_gene: TRBV19; d_gene: TRBD1; CDR3nt: TGTGCCAGTAGTATCCCCGGACAGGGGAGAAACTATGGCTACACCTTC; CDR3aa: CASSIPGQGRNYGYTF
abundance: NA; j_gene: TRBJ1-4; v_gene: TRBV28; d_gene: NA; CDR3nt: TGTGCCAGCAGCCCGCCCATAAGTTGGTCTAATGAAAAACTGTTTTTT; CDR3aa: CASSPPISWSNEKLFF
abundance: NA; j_gene: TRBJ2-7; v_gene: TRBV5-4; d_gene: NA; CDR3nt: TGTGCCAGCAGCTATCGGGCAGGGGTCCACGAGCAGTACTTC; CDR3aa: CASSYRAGVHEQYF
abundance: NA; j_gene: TRBJ2-7; v_gene: TRBV30; d_gene: NA; CDR3nt: TGTGCCTGGAGTCCCGACGGACCCTACGAGCAGTACTTC; CDR3aa: CAWSPDGPYEQYF
abundance: once; j_gene: TRBJ2-7; v_gene: TRBV7-8; d_gene: TRBD2; CDR3nt: TGTGCCAGCAGCTTAGTGGTTTGGCTAGCGGGTCGCTACGAGCAGTACTTC; CDR3aa: CASSLVVWLAGRYEQYF
abundance: NA; j_gene: TRBJ1-3; v_gene: TRBV7-9; d_gene: NA; CDR3nt: TGTGCCAGCAGCTTACCAGGGTCTTATGGAAACACCATATATTTT; CDR3aa: CASSLPGSYGNTIYF
abundance: NA; j_gene: TRBJ1-3; v_gene: TRBV25-1; d_gene: TRBD1; CDR3nt: TGTGCCAGCAGTAGGACAGGGGAAGTGGACACCATATATTTT; CDR3aa: CASSRTGEVDTIYF
abundance: NA; j_gene: TRBJ2-1; v_gene: TRBV6-1; d_gene: TRBD2; CDR3nt: TGTGCCAGCAGTTCTAGCGGGAGGGGGTTCGATGAGCAGTTCTTC; CDR3aa: CASSSSGRGFDEQFF
abundance: few; j_gene: TRBJ2-7; v_gene: TRBV27; d_gene: TRBD2; CDR3nt: TGTGCCAGCAGTCGGGCGGGAGAGTACGAGCAGTACTTC; CDR3aa: CASSRAGEYEQYF
abundance: NA; j_gene: TRBJ2-1; v_gene: TRBV6-1; d_gene: TRBD2; CDR3nt: TGTGCCAGCAGGGGGCCAGCGGGAGTGGCCGGTGAGCAGTTCTTC; CDR3aa: CASRGPAGVAGEQFF
abundance: NA; j_gene: TRBJ2-7; v_gene: TRBV7-8; d_gene: NA; CDR3nt: TGTGCCAGCAGCGCAAGGGGCACGGCTACCTACGAGCAGTACTTC; CDR3aa: CASSARGTATYEQYF
abundance: NA; j_gene: TRBJ2-5; v_gene: TRBV29-1; d_gene: TRBD2; CDR3nt: TGCAGCGTTGTATATAGCGGGAGGGCACCCAGGCAAGAGACCCAGTACTTC; CDR3aa: CSVVYSGRAPRQETQYF
abundance: NA; j_gene: TRBJ2-2; v_gene: TRBV7-2; d_gene: NA; CDR3nt: TGTGCCAGCAGCTTAGGTCTGGGCGGGGAGCTGTTTTTT; CDR3aa: CASSLGLGGELFF
abundance: hyperexpanded; j_gene: TRBJ1-1; v_gene: TRBV10-3; d_gene: NA; CDR3nt: TGTGCCATCGGAGAAGGACCTGAGAACACTGAAGCTTTCTTT; CDR3aa: CAIGEGPENTEAFF
abundance: NA; j_gene: TRBJ2-7; v_gene: TRBV6-6; d_gene: NA; CDR3nt: TGTGCCAGCAGTTACGCGGTCCACTCCTACGAGCAGTACTTC; CDR3aa: CASSYAVHSYEQYF
abundance: NA; j_gene: TRBJ2-1; v_gene: TRBV15; d_gene: NA; CDR3nt: TGTGCCACCAAGACAGGAGGCTACAATGAGCAGTTCTTC; CDR3aa: CATKTGGYNEQFF
abundance: few; j_gene: TRBJ1-1; v_gene: TRBV7-9; d_gene: NA; CDR3nt: TGTGCCAGCAGCTTTTCCAACACTGAAGCTTTCTTT; CDR3aa: CASSFSNTEAFF
abundance: NA; j_gene: TRBJ2-1; v_gene: TRBV11-1; d_gene: TRBD2; CDR3nt: TGTGCCAGCAGCTTAGCGGCTAGCGGGATTAATCAGTTCTTC; CDR3aa: CASSLAASGINQFF
abundance: NA; j_gene: TRBJ1-2; v_gene: TRBV28; d_gene: TRBD1; CDR3nt: TGTGCCAGCAGTGTCCTCGAACAGGGGAACTCTGGCTACACCTTC; CDR3aa: CASSVLEQGNSGYTF
abundance: NA; j_gene: TRBJ2-5; v_gene: TRBV13; d_gene: TRBD1; CDR3nt: TGTGCCAGCAGCGGATGGACAGGGGAAGAGACCCAGTACTTC; CDR3aa: CASSGWTGEETQYF
abundance: NA; j_gene: TRBJ2-1; v_gene: TRBV6-5; d_gene: TRBD1; CDR3nt: TGTGCCAGCAGCCCAGACAGGGGTTCCTACAATGAGCAGTTCTTC; CDR3aa: CASSPDRGSYNEQFF
abundance: NA; j_gene: TRBJ2-3; v_gene: TRBV5-1; d_gene: TRBD2; CDR3nt: TGCGCCAGCAGCTCACCCACGACTAGCGGGAGCACAGATACGCAGTATTTT; CDR3aa: CASSSPTTSGSTDTQYF
abundance: few; j_gene: TRBJ1-6; v_gene: TRBV5-1; d_gene: NA; CDR3nt: TGCGCCAGCAGCTTGGAAACAGGAAACTATAATTCACCCCTCCACTTT; CDR3aa: CASSLETGNYNSPLHF
abundance: few; j_gene: TRBJ1-2; v_gene: TRBV27; d_gene: NA; CDR3nt: TGTGCCAGCAGTTTGGCCATCTCCGGACAGAGTAACTATGGCTACACCTTC; CDR3aa: CASSLAISGQSNYGYTF
abundance: NA; j_gene: TRBJ2-2; v_gene: TRBV28; d_gene: TRBD2; CDR3nt: TGTGCCAGCAGTTTAGCGGGAGCGAACACCGGGGAGCTGTTTTTT; CDR3aa: CASSLAGANTGELFF
abundance: NA; j_gene: TRBJ1-3; v_gene: TRBV29-1; d_gene: NA; CDR3nt: TGCAGCGTTGAAGTAGACAGCTCTGGAAACACCATATATTTT; CDR3aa: CSVEVDSSGNTIYF
abundance: NA; j_gene: TRBJ1-5; v_gene: TRBV4-1; d_gene: NA; CDR3nt: TGCGCCAGCAGCCAAGACACAGGGACGGGACAGCCCCAGCATTTT; CDR3aa: CASSQDTGTGQPQHF
abundance: few; j_gene: TRBJ2-1; v_gene: TRBV19; d_gene: NA; CDR3nt: TGTGCCAGTAGTATAGGGCCCCTGGAGCATAATGAGCAGTTCTTC; CDR3aa: CASSIGPLEHNEQFF
abundance: NA; j_gene: TRBJ2-7; v_gene: TRBV25-1; d_gene: NA; CDR3nt: TGTGCCAGGACGGCCGAGCAGTACTTC; CDR3aa: CARTAEQYF
abundance: NA; j_gene: TRBJ2-7; v_gene: TRBV11-2; d_gene: TRBD2; CDR3nt: TGTGCCAGCAGCTTGACTAGCGGGAGCTCCTACGAGCAGTACTTC; CDR3aa: CASSLTSGSSYEQYF
abundance: NA; j_gene: TRBJ2-1; v_gene: TRBV28; d_gene: TRBD2; CDR3nt: TGTGCCAGCAGGGGAAAGGGGACTAGCGGGAGCTTCCTCTACAATGAGCAGTTCTTC; CDR3aa: CASRGKGTSGSFLYNEQFF
abundance: NA; j_gene: TRBJ2-7; v_gene: TRBV5-3; d_gene: NA; CDR3nt: TGTGCCAGAAGCCCCCACGAGCAGTACTTC; CDR3aa: CARSPHEQYF
abundance: NA; j_gene: TRBJ2-7; v_gene: TRBV19; d_gene: TRBD1; CDR3nt: TGTGCCAGTAGTATGGGACAGGCCCTCTCCTACGAGCAGTACTTC; CDR3aa: CASSMGQALSYEQYF
abundance: NA; j_gene: TRBJ1-1; v_gene: TRBV25-1; d_gene: NA; CDR3nt: TGTGCCAGCAGTGAACCCCTGGCGGGAGCTGAAGCTTTCTTT; CDR3aa: CASSEPLAGAEAFF
abundance: NA; j_gene: TRBJ2-1; v_gene: TRBV12-5; d_gene: TRBD2; CDR3nt: TGTGCTAGTGGTTTGGGGACTAGCGGCAATGAGCAGTTCTTC; CDR3aa: CASGLGTSGNEQFF
abundance: NA; j_gene: TRBJ2-1; v_gene: TRBV10-3; d_gene: NA; CDR3nt: TGTGCCATCAGTGAGTCGACGTCTAGCGCCGGGGATGAGCAGTTCTTC; CDR3aa: CAISESTSSAGDEQFF
abundance: NA; j_gene: TRBJ2-1; v_gene: TRBV5-1; d_gene: TRBD2; CDR3nt: TGCGCCAGCAGCTTTAAACTAGCGGGAGCCAATGAGCAGTTCTTC; CDR3aa: CASSFKLAGANEQFF
abundance: NA; j_gene: TRBJ2-2; v_gene: TRBV10-1; d_gene: NA; CDR3nt: TGCGCCAGCAGTGAAATATCCGGGGAGCTGTTTTTT; CDR3aa: CASSEISGELFF
abundance: NA; j_gene: TRBJ1-1; v_gene: TRBV28; d_gene: TRBD1; CDR3nt: TGTGCCAGCACCCTGGACAGGGGAACTGAAGCTTTCTTT; CDR3aa: CASTLDRGTEAFF
abundance: NA; j_gene: TRBJ2-3; v_gene: TRBV7-2; d_gene: TRBD2; CDR3nt: TGTGCCAGCAGCGCGTTAGCGGGAGGGCCGACAGATACGCAGTATTTT; CDR3aa: CASSALAGGPTDTQYF
abundance: NA; j_gene: TRBJ1-1; v_gene: TRBV5-1; d_gene: TRBD1; CDR3nt: TGCGCCAGCAGCCCGGATGAAGAGGGGGCTTGGATGAACACTGAAGCTTTCTTT; CDR3aa: CASSPDEEGAWMNTEAFF
abundance: NA; j_gene: TRBJ2-7; v_gene: TRBV28; d_gene: TRBD2; CDR3nt: TGTGCCAGCAGTTTACTAGCGGGAACCTACGAGCAGTACTTC; CDR3aa: CASSLLAGTYEQYF
abundance: NA; j_gene: TRBJ2-4; v_gene: TRBV21-1; d_gene: NA; CDR3nt: TGTGCCAGCAGCAAACCCCTGATGGGGCTAGCCAAAAACATTCAGTACTTC; CDR3aa: CASSKPLMGLAKNIQYF
abundance: once; j_gene: TRBJ2-3; v_gene: TRBV15; d_gene: TRBD2; CDR3nt: TGTGCCACCAGCAGAGATCGGGGAGCGGGAACTGATACGCAGTATTTT; CDR3aa: CATSRDRGAGTDTQYF
abundance: NA; j_gene: TRBJ2-7; v_gene: TRBV19; d_gene: TRBD2; CDR3nt: TGTGCCAGTAGTATATGGACTAGCGGGAGGGCCGAGCAGTACTTC; CDR3aa: CASSIWTSGRAEQYF
abundance: NA; j_gene: TRBJ2-2; v_gene: TRBV7-3; d_gene: NA; CDR3nt: TGTGCCAGCAGCTTATTGGGGGGCAACACCGGGGAGCTGTTTTTT; CDR3aa: CASSLLGGNTGELFF
abundance: NA; j_gene: TRBJ2-3; v_gene: TRBV25-1; d_gene: NA; CDR3nt: TGTGCCAGCAGTGAATCGTCTGGACACACAGATACGCAGTATTTT; CDR3aa: CASSESSGHTDTQYF
abundance: NA; j_gene: TRBJ2-1; v_gene: TRBV19; d_gene: NA; CDR3nt: TGTGCCAGTAGTGGGGCCCCCACTTACAATGAGCAGTTCTTC; CDR3aa: CASSGAPTYNEQFF
abundance: NA; j_gene: TRBJ1-1; v_gene: TRBV28; d_gene: NA; CDR3nt: TGTGCCAGCAGTTTAGTTGGGGGCTCTGAAGCTTTCTTT; CDR3aa: CASSLVGGSEAFF
abundance: NA; j_gene: TRBJ2-1; v_gene: TRBV12-5; d_gene: NA; CDR3nt: TGTGCTAGTGGTTTGGACTACTACAATGAGCAGTTCTTC; CDR3aa: CASGLDYYNEQFF
abundance: NA; j_gene: TRBJ2-7; v_gene: TRBV5-1; d_gene: NA; CDR3nt: TGCGCCAGCAGCTTGACAGGGAACAACGAGCAGTACTTC; CDR3aa: CASSLTGNNEQYF
abundance: NA; j_gene: TRBJ2-1; v_gene: TRBV2; d_gene: NA; CDR3nt: TGTGCCAGCAGTGGGGAGGATTACAATGAGCAGTTCTTC; CDR3aa: CASSGEDYNEQFF
abundance: NA; j_gene: TRBJ2-7; v_gene: TRBV20-1; d_gene: NA; CDR3nt: TGCAGTGCCGAGGGGCCCTACGAGCAGTACTTC; CDR3aa: CSAEGPYEQYF